This TCR beta chain was profiled in a study of OX40 agonist ivuxolimab in advanced cancers. This table comes from immunoSEQ multiplex PCR, and its TCRdb copy is limited to in-frame clones, with some not included. The table has nearly 80,000 clones, approximately 84% seen once. Per the germline V gene, CDR1 is GTSNPN and CDR2 is SVGIG (reference sequence). V dropped 5 bases and J dropped 4; count of bases not matched to a gene: 5. The CDR3 covers 13 residues. General study points: Clonal expansion from baseline to week 6 occurred in both CD4+ and CD8+ T cells.

Remarks on this clone: Antigen specificity is unknown.

Specimen: CD4+ or CD8+ T cells sorted from blood, collected in a trial of the OX40 agonist ivuxolimab. The V gene is TRBV30, the J gene TRBJ1-2; TRBD1 matches at 9 bases. The receptor was isolated from an adult with an advanced solid tumor such as melanoma, head and neck, liver or kidney cancer. In DNA, the CDR3 is TGTGCCTGGGACAAGGACAGGGGCTATGGCTACACCTTC. Translated, it gives CAWDKDRGYGYTF.